This is a list of T cell receptor beta chains from one sample in a study of blood T cell repertoires in COVID-19. Method: immunoSEQ multiplex PCR; TCRdb's copy keeps in-frame clones and lacks some. Among about 320,000 clones, around 80% were seen once, and the ten largest hold roughly 1.1%. Sequencing was performed on peripheral blood. Receptors were obtained from a woman in her forties or fifties with acute or convalescent COVID-19. Both conserved end residues are part of each CDR3. The D gene is left open where the match is weak.

j_call	d_call	v_call	cdr3_nt	cdr3_aa
TRBJ1-2	NA	TRBV10-3	TGTGCCATCAGTGAGGTAGGGGCTAACTATGGCTACACCTTC	CAISEVGANYGYTF
TRBJ1-1	NA	TRBV6-5	TGTGCCAGCAGTCAGGACAGATCGGCTGAAGCTTTCTTT	CASSQDRSAEAFF
TRBJ1-2	TRBD1	TRBV7-2	TGTGCCAGCAGCTCAGGGGGAGTTTCTCATGGCTACACCTTC	CASSSGGVSHGYTF
TRBJ1-6	NA	TRBV6-6	TGTGCCAGCAGTTATAGTCAGGGAATGGGTAATTCACCCCTCCACTTT	CASSYSQGMGNSPLHF
TRBJ2-5	NA	TRBV10-2	TGCGCCAGCAGTGAGTCTAAAGAGACCCAGTACTTC	CASSESKETQYF
TRBJ2-7	TRBD1	TRBV3-1/TRBV3-2	TGTGCCAGCAGCCAAAGGAACAGGGGGCCCTCCTACGAGCAGTACTTC	CASSQRNRGPSYEQYF
TRBJ1-5	TRBD1	TRBV7-9	TGTGCCAGCAGCCCGACAGGGGGCGATGATCAGCCCCAGCATTTT	CASSPTGGDDQPQHF
TRBJ2-1	TRBD2	TRBV5-1	TGCGCCAGCAGCTTGGAGCCTAGCGGGAGTGGGAAGTTCTTC	CASSLEPSGSGKFF
TRBJ1-6	NA	TRBV6-4	TGTGCCAGCAGTGATCAGCAGGGGCTTTTTCCCCTCCACTTT	CASSDQQGLFPLHF
TRBJ1-1	NA	TRBV5-1	TGCGCCAGCAGCTTAGACAGGCCGAACACTGAAGCTTTCTTT	CASSLDRPNTEAFF
TRBJ2-1	TRBD2	TRBV4-3	TGCGCCAGCAGCCAAGCACTAGCGGGAGGGCCGGGTGAGCAGTTCTTC	CASSQALAGGPGEQFF
TRBJ2-6	NA	TRBV19	TGTGCCAGTAGCTCTCCTACTGGGGCCAACGTCCTGACTTTC	CASSSPTGANVLTF
TRBJ2-1	TRBD2	TRBV14	TGTGCCAGCAGCCAGGCTATGACTAGCACTAAAGTCTGGCACAATGAGCAGTTCTTC	CASSQAMTSTKVWHNEQFF
TRBJ1-5	NA	TRBV5-4	TGTGCCAGCAGCCTGGGGGGAGGCAATCAGCCCCAGCATTTT	CASSLGGGNQPQHF
TRBJ2-3	TRBD2	TRBV5-1	TGCGCCAGCAGCCAGCGGGAGGGGAGGACAGATACGCAGTATTTT	CASSQREGRTDTQYF
TRBJ2-1	NA	TRBV27	TGTGCCAGCACAACAATTCCCTCCTACAATGAGCAGTTCTTC	CASTTIPSYNEQFF
TRBJ1-5	TRBD1	TRBV29-1	TGCAGCGTGTCAACTGCGGGACAGGGAATTAATCAGCCCCAGCATTTT	CSVSTAGQGINQPQHF
TRBJ2-5	TRBD1	TRBV5-1	TGCGCCAGCAGCTTGGGACAGGGGGCTGGAGAGACCCAGTACTTC	CASSLGQGAGETQYF
TRBJ1-4	NA	TRBV3-1/TRBV3-2	TGTGCCAGCAGCCAAGAGGATAGGAGATATAATGAAAAACTGTTTTTT	CASSQEDRRYNEKLFF
TRBJ1-4	NA	TRBV28	TGTGCCAGCACCCTTCCGGCAGGGAATGAAAAACTGTTTTTT	CASTLPAGNEKLFF
TRBJ2-6	TRBD2	TRBV19	TGTGCATCTACTAGCGGGGTTATTTCTGGGGCCAACGTCCTGACTTTC	CASTSGVISGANVLTF
TRBJ2-5	NA	TRBV5-4	TGTGCCAGCAGCTTGCGGGCGGGGTTTGAGACCCAGTACTTC	CASSLRAGFETQYF
TRBJ2-1	TRBD2	TRBV5-4	TGTGCCAGCAGCTTGGCAGGACTAGCGGGGGGTTACAATGAGCAGTTCTTC	CASSLAGLAGGYNEQFF
TRBJ1-3	NA	TRBV30	TGTGCCTGGGCGGAGGGGTTCTCTGGAAACACCATATATTTT	CAWAEGFSGNTIYF
TRBJ2-1	TRBD2	TRBV12-5	TGTGCTAGTGGTTTTAGGACTAGCGCGGCCTACAATGAGCAGTTCTTC	CASGFRTSAAYNEQFF
TRBJ1-1	NA	TRBV4-1	TGCGCCAGCAGCCAAGATTGGAGCCCCGGGACTGAAGCTTTCTTT	CASSQDWSPGTEAFF
TRBJ1-2	TRBD1	TRBV10-3	TGTGCCATCAGTGAGACCACCCCCGGGACAGGGGGCGGCTACACCTTC	CAISETTPGTGGGYTF